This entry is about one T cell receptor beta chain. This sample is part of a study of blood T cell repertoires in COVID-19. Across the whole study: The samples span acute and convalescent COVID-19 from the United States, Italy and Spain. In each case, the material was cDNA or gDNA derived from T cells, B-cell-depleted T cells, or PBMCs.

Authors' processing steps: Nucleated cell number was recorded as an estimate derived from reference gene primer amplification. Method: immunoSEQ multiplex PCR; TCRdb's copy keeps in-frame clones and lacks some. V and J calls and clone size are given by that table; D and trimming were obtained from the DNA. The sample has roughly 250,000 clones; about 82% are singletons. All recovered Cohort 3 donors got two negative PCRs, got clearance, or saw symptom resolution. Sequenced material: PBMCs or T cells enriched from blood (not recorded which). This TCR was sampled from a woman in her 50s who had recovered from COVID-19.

This chain's CDR3 is CASSLARQGGYTF. The CDR3 DNA reads as TGTGCCAGCAGTTTAGCTAGACAGGGAGGCTACACCTTC. The chain joins TRBV12-3 or TRBV12-4 to TRBJ1-2; TRBD1 matches 7 bases. The CDR3 extends over 13 amino acids. The V and J ends lost 0 bases and 8 bases, in that order; junction bases with no gene match: 3.